A single sample is the source of the 19 T cell receptor beta chains below, sequenced in a study of OX40 agonist ivuxolimab in advanced cancers. Method: immunoSEQ multiplex PCR; TCRdb's copy keeps in-frame clones and lacks some. The sample carries about 70,000 clones, around 88% recorded once. The source was CD4+ or CD8+ T cells sorted from blood, collected in a trial of the OX40 agonist ivuxolimab. The receptors were sampled from an adult with an advanced solid tumor such as melanoma, head and neck, liver or kidney cancer.

The J gene is TRBJ2-6, the V gene TRBV7-9; possible D gene TRBD2, 5 bases. CDR1 is SEHNR and CDR2 is FQNEAQ in the germline V gene (reference sequence). The V end lost 1 base, the J end lost 2 bases, and 9 bases lay between the germline ends. The length of the CDR3 is 16 residues. This CDR3 is CASSLVGDAGANVLTF. The CDR3 coding sequence is TGTGCCAGCAGCTTAGTCGGGGATGCTGGGGCCAACGTCCTGACTTTC.

The rearrangement links TRBV14 to TRBJ2-7; D uncertain. Trimming shortened V by 0 bases and J by 0 bases, and 6 bases separated the two germline ends. The CDR3 has 14 residues. Per germline, CDR1 SGHDN and CDR2 FVKESK. The CDR3 is CASSQDSFSYEQYF. The CDR3 coding sequence is TGTGCCAGCAGCCAAGATTCGTTCTCCTACGAGCAGTACTTC. The variable domain in full, completed from reference TRBV14 and TRBJ2-7, reads EAGVTQFPSHSVIEKGQTVTLRCDPISGHDNLYWYRRVMGKEIKFLLHFVKESKQDESGMPNNRFLAERTGGTYSTLKVQPAELEDSGVYFCASSQDSFSYEQYFGPGTRLTVT.

V is TRBV6-6 and J is TRBJ1-2; TRBD1 matches 8 bases. This CDR3 region has 13 residues. Germline loops: CDR1 MNHNY, CDR2 SVGAGI (reference sequence). Trimming removed 7 bases from V and 7 bases from J; junction bases left unmatched: 8. CDR3 amino acids: CASTQGALGGYTF. The CDR3 DNA reads TGTGCCAGCACCCAGGGGGCGCTGGGTGGCTACACCTTC.

The chain uses TRBV19 and TRBJ1-1; 7 bases match TRBD1. V lost 3 bases, J lost 5 bases, and 6 bases stayed unmatched. CDR1 is LNHDA and CDR2 is SQIVND in the germline V gene (reference sequence). The CDR3 length is 14 residues. The CDR3 DNA is TGTGCCAGTAGTATCGAGGGGGCTCGGACTGAAGCTTTCTTT. This translates into CASSIEGARTEAFF.

J is TRBJ2-7 and V is TRBV15; D gene unclear. From germline, CDR1 is LNHNV and CDR2 YYDKDF (reference sequence). This CDR3 comprises 12 residues. V was shortened by 3 bases and J by 4 bases, with 7 bases between the two germline ends. The DNA of the CDR3 is TGTGCCACCAGCAGGGTGGATTACGAGCAGTACTTC. Amino acids: CATSRVDYEQYF.

V usage is TRBV28 and J usage is TRBJ2-7; D possibly corresponds to TRBD1 (5 bases). Germline V gives CDR1 MDHEN, CDR2 SYDVKM. With 5 bases removed from V and 4 bases from J, the gap between germline ends came to 15 bases. This CDR3 region has 14 residues. CDR3 bases: TGTGCCAGCAGTCCGCCCACGACAGAGTACGAGCAGTACTTC. Its protein is CASSPPTTEYEQYF.

This chain joins TRBV19 and TRBJ2-6, with D uncertain. Germline loops: CDR1 LNHDA, CDR2 SQIVND (reference sequence). This CDR3 is 13 amino acids long. Between the trimmed V and J ends, which lost 4 bases and 4 bases, there was a span of 5 bases. In nucleotides, the CDR3 is TGTGCCAGTAGTAGGTACGGGGCCAACGTCCTGACTTTC. It yields the protein CASSRYGANVLTF.

This clone was seen more than once but under ten times. The chain combines TRBV7-9 with TRBJ1-1; 7 bases are a match to TRBD1. The CDR3 covers 15 residues. CDR1 is SEHNR, CDR2 FQNEAQ, per germline (reference sequence). J lost 2 bases, V lost 0 bases, and 3 bases had no gene match. The CDR3 region has the DNA TGTGCCAGCAGCTTAGCGGGACAGCTAAACACTGAAGCTTTCTTT. It yields the protein CASSLAGQLNTEAFF.

This chain uses TRBV6-5 with TRBJ2-5; D is uncertain. Trimming shortened V by 3 bases and J by 5 bases, and 13 bases separated the two germline ends. The CDR3 runs 14 residues. Per germline, CDR1 MNHEY and CDR2 SVGAGI. CDR3 DNA: TGTGCCAGCAGTTATGGGTGGGGTCTCGAGACCCAGTACTTC. This encodes CASSYGWGLETQYF.

The J gene is TRBJ2-1, the V gene TRBV11-2; TRBD2 agrees at 11 bases. The V and J ends lost 5 bases and 6 bases, in that order; junction bases with no gene match: 3. CDR3 length: 14 amino acids. Germline V lookup: CDR1 SGHAT, CDR2 FQNNGV. CDR3 protein: CASSLTSGSNEQFF. DNA of the CDR3: TGTGCCAGCAGCCTTACTAGCGGGAGCAATGAGCAGTTCTTC. Complete variable domain (other parts from reference TRBV11-2 and TRBJ2-1): EAGVAQSPRYKIIEKRQSVAFWCNPISGHATLYWYQQILGQGPKLLIQFQNNGVVDDSQLPKDRFSAERLKGVDSTLKIQPAKLEDSAVYLCASSLTSGSNEQFFGPGTRLTVL.

The V gene is TRBV11-3, the J gene TRBJ2-5, with 8 positions matching TRBD2. The junction had 7 bases not matched to a gene; V was cut back by 5 bases and J by 2 bases. This CDR3 has 15 amino acids. CDR1 and CDR2 from the germline V gene are SGHNT and YENEEA. CDR3 sequence (DNA): TGTGCCAGCAGCCCCATAGCGGGGTGGCAAGAGACCCAGTACTTC. It specifies CASSPIAGWQETQYF.

V is TRBV6-6 and J is TRBJ1-2; a possible D gene is TRBD1 (5 bases). The length of the CDR3 is 15 residues. V gave up 2 bases and J gave up 3 bases, with 13 bases separating them. Germline V CDR1 and CDR2: MNHNY, SVGAGI (reference sequence). CDR3 region: CASSYRGGTHYGYTF. DNA for the CDR3: TGTGCCAGCAGTTACCGAGGAGGGACCCACTATGGCTACACCTTC.

Notes on this clone: At one of its ends the junction is not consistent with the germline gene, which may arise from a read error. This chain uses TRBV7-3 with TRBJ2-5; the match to TRBD1 covers 7 bases. CDR1 and CDR2 from the germline V gene are SGHTA and FQGTGA. This CDR3 is built from 15 residues. The CDR3 region has the DNA TGTGCCAGCAGCCTAACCGGGACAGCCCAAGAGACCCAGTACTTC. Its protein product is CASSLTGTAQETQYF.

This clone was detected a few times. The chain is built from TRBV28 and TRBJ1-2, with 7 bases aligning to TRBD1. The CDR3 runs to 13 residues. Germline V gene lookup returns CDR1 MDHEN and CDR2 SYDVKM. The V and J ends lost 6 bases and 3 bases, in that order; junction bases with no gene match: 4. CDR3 bases: TGTGCCAGCAGCCCTGACAGGGACTATGGCTACACCTTC. This codes for CASSPDRDYGYTF.

Only a few counts were recorded for this clone. This chain uses TRBV7-2 with TRBJ2-5; 7 nucleotides match TRBD1. Losses at the gene ends were 5 bases for V and 5 bases for J; bases not matched to a gene: 11. This CDR3 comprises 15 residues. Germline-derived CDR1 and CDR2 are SGHTA and FQGNSA. CDR3 protein: CASSPRGGRWETQYF. CDR3 DNA: TGTGCCAGCAGCCCAAGAGGGGGCCGGTGGGAGACCCAGTACTTC.

The J gene is TRBJ2-5, the V gene TRBV10-3, with D perhaps assigned TRBD1 or TRBD2 (5 bases each). The ends were cut back, 2 bases at V and 5 bases at J, with 15 bases in the middle. From germline, CDR1 is ENHRY and CDR2 SYGVKD. This CDR3 comprises 15 residues. The CDR3 region has the DNA TGTGCCATCAGTGAGACAAGGGACGCCAGGGAGACCCAGTACTTC. Its protein product is CAISETRDARETQYF.

The V gene is TRBV28, the J gene TRBJ2-7; TRBD1 agrees at 9 bases. The CDR3 runs to 14 residues. Trimming took 4 bases from V and 4 from J; bases not matched to a gene: 5. Per the germline V gene, CDR1 is MDHEN and CDR2 is SYDVKM. The CDR3 protein is CASSSGGQGYEQYF. The CDR3 DNA is TGTGCCAGCAGTTCCGGGGGACAGGGATACGAGCAGTACTTC.

V usage is TRBV19 and J usage is TRBJ2-6, with D possibly matching TRBD1 (5 bases). Germline-derived CDR1 and CDR2 are LNHDA and SQIVND (reference sequence). The CDR3 spans 13 residues. The V and J ends lost 8 bases and 4 bases respectively, with 9 bases between them. CDR3 in amino acids: CASAGSGANVLTF. The CDR3 coding sequence is TGTGCCAGTGCAGGGTCCGGGGCCAACGTCCTGACTTTC.

This chain links TRBV6-4 with TRBJ2-1; 7 positions match TRBD1. CDR3 size: 13 residues. Looked up from germline, CDR1 is MRHNA and CDR2 is SNTAGT. V gave up 6 bases and J gave up 5 bases; unmatched junction bases: 4. The CDR3: CASSPTGNNEQFF. The DNA for the CDR3 is TGTGCCAGCAGCCCGACAGGGAACAATGAGCAGTTCTTC.